This TCR beta chain came from a study of molecular identifiers for immune sequencing clone quantification. This clonotype was counted many times. Construction of naive CD8 libraries employed about 19,000 to 1,000,000 sorted cells together with 10%, 30% or 50% RNA. Sorting recovered naive CD8 T cells on a CD8+CD4-CCR7+CD45RA+ profile. This CDR3 has 13 amino acids. Germline lookup yields CDR1 SGHTA and CDR2 FQGTGA. V lost 5 bases to trimming and J lost 7 bases, with 14 bases between them. TCRdb re-called the PCR reads with MiXCR, one entry per CDR3 protein. This table holds some 580,000 distinct CDR3 sequences, 25% found once.

The rearrangement links TRBV7-3 to TRBJ1-1; D is unclear. The sample taken for sequencing was naive CD8+ T cells from blood, with Jurkat cell RNA spiked in. Subset noted: FACS-sorted CD8+CD4-CCR7+CD45RA+ naive T cells. This TCR derives from a human donor in good health. Some libraries in this study had Jurkat cell RNA spiked in. CDR3 DNA: TGTGCCAGCAGCCCCCTGCCAAAAGGTGAAGCTTTCTTT. Translated: CASSPLPKGEAFF.